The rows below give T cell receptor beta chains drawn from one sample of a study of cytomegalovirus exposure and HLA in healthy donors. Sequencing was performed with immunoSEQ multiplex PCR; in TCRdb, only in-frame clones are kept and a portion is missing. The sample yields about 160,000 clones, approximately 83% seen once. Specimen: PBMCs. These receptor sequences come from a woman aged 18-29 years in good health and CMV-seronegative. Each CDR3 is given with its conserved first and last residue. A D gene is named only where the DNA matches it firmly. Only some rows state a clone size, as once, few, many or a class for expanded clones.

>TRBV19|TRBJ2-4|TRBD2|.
CASSINIGRGLRTNIQYF
TGTGCCAGTAGTATAAATATCGGGAGGGGCCTGCGGACTAATATTCAGTACTTC
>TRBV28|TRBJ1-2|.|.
CASSQQPYGYTF
TGTGCCAGCTCCCAACAGCCCTATGGCTACACCTTC
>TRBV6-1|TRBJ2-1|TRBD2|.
CASSDDSGGSSEQFF
TGTGCCAGCAGTGATGACAGCGGGGGGTCTAGTGAGCAGTTCTTC
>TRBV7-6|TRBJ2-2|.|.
CASSTTGLSNTYTGELFF
TGTGCCAGCAGCACTACAGGTCTGTCCAATACCTACACCGGGGAGCTGTTTTTT
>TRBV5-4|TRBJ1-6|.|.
CASSLGGVDSPLHF
TGTGCCAGCAGCTTAGGGGGGGTAGATTCACCCCTCCACTTT
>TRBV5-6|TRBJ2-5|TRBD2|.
CASSLTARGVQETQYF
TGTGCCAGCAGCTTGACTGCGCGGGGGGTCCAAGAGACCCAGTACTTC
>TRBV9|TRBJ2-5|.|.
CASSARTAQETQYF
TGTGCCAGCAGCGCAAGGACAGCCCAAGAGACCCAGTACTTC
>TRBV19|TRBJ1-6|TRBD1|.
CASSLRTGHSPLHF
TGTGCCAGTAGTCTCCGGACAGGGCACTCACCCCTCCACTTT
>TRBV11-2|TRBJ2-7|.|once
CASSLGESYEQYF
TGTGCCAGCAGCTTAGGGGAGTCCTACGAGCAGTACTTC
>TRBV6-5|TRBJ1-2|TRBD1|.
CASSHDRVGGYTF
TGTGCCAGCAGCCATGACAGGGTCGGGGGCTACACCTTC
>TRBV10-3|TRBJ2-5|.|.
CAISDPGGRKETQYF
TGTGCCATCAGTGATCCCGGGGGGCGCAAAGAGACCCAGTACTTC
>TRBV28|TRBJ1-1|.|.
CATDLGGPTEAFF
TGTGCCACCGATCTCGGGGGGCCCACTGAAGCTTTCTTT
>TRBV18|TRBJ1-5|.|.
CASSPPGHSNQPQHF
TGTGCCAGCTCACCACCGGGACATAGCAATCAGCCCCAGCATTTT
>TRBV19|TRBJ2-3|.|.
CASTRGGGATDTQYF
TGTGCCAGTACCCGAGGGGGGGGCGCGACAGATACGCAGTATTTT
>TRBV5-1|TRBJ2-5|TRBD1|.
CASSWTGIQETQYF
TGCGCCAGCAGCTGGACAGGTATTCAAGAGACCCAGTACTTC
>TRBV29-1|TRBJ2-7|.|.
CSVVIKRGYTYEQYF
TGCAGCGTTGTTATTAAAAGGGGCTACACCTACGAGCAGTACTTC
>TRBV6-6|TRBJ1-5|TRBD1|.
CASSPGTGINQPQHF
TGTGCCAGCAGCCCCGGGACAGGGATCAATCAGCCCCAGCATTTT
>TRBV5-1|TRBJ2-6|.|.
CASSLPGANVLTF
TGCGCCAGCAGCCTCCCCGGGGCCAACGTCCTGACTTTC
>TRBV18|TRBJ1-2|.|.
CASSPLHRVNYGYTF
TGTGCCAGCTCACCTTTGCACAGGGTTAACTATGGCTACACCTTC
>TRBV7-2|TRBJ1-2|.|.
CASSFLEGVGLIYGYTF
TGTGCCAGCAGCTTCCTAGAAGGGGTCGGGTTAATATATGGCTACACCTTC
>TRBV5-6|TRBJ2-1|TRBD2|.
CASSFRLAGLPYNEQFF
TGTGCCAGCAGCTTCCGACTAGCGGGGCTACCCTACAATGAGCAGTTCTTC
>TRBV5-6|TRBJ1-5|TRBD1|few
CASSRRQGANQPQHF
TGTGCCAGCAGCCGTCGACAGGGGGCCAATCAGCCCCAGCATTTT
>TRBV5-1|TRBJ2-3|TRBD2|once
CASSLWTSGGTSTDTQYF
TGCGCCAGCAGCCTTTGGACTAGCGGGGGCACTAGCACAGATACGCAGTATTTT
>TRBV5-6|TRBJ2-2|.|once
CASSLMATGELFF
TGTGCCAGCAGCTTGATGGCCACAGGGGAGCTGTTTTTT
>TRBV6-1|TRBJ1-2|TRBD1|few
CASSGHRGLLYGYTF
TGTGCCAGCAGTGGTCACAGGGGGCTTCTCTATGGCTACACCTTC
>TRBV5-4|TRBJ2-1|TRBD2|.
CASSLSGGTPYNEQFF
TGTGCCAGCAGCCTTAGCGGGGGGACCCCTTACAATGAGCAGTTCTTC
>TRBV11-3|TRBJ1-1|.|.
CASSDSGTLTEAFF
TGTGCCAGCAGCGACAGCGGGACATTGACTGAAGCTTTCTTT
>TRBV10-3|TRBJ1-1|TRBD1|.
CANRRGDRDTEAFF
TGTGCCAACAGACGTGGGGACAGGGACACTGAAGCTTTCTTT
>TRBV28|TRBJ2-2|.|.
CASNDPAETSAGELFF
TGTGCCAGCAACGACCCAGCGGAGACATCTGCCGGGGAGCTGTTTTTT
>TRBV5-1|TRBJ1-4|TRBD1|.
CASSHGTGNNEKLFF
TGCGCCAGCAGCCACGGGACAGGCAATAATGAAAAACTGTTTTTT
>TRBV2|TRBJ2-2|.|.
CASSEALQGPGELFF
TGTGCCAGCAGTGAAGCGCTTCAGGGTCCGGGGGAGCTGTTTTTT
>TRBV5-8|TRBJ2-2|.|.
CASSGPGYANTGELFF
TGTGCCAGCAGCGGTCCAGGGTACGCGAACACCGGGGAGCTGTTTTTT
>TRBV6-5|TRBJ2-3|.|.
CASRLAQDTQYF
TGTGCCAGCAGACTAGCACAAGATACGCAGTATTTT
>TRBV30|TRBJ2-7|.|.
CACSEQVYEQYF
TGTGCCTGCTCAGAACAGGTGTACGAGCAGTACTTC
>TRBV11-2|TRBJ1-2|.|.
CASSFGGAYGYTF
TGTGCCAGCAGCTTCGGGGGGGCCTATGGCTACACCTTC
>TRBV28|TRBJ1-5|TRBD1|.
CASSQGQAQPQHF
TGTGCCAGCAGTCAGGGACAGGCTCAGCCCCAGCATTTT
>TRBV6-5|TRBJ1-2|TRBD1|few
CASMTGTYGYTF
TGTGCCAGCATGACAGGGACGTATGGCTACACCTTC
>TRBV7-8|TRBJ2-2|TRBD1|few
CASSLRDRGTGELFF
TGTGCCAGCAGCCTCCGGGACAGGGGAACCGGGGAGCTGTTTTTT
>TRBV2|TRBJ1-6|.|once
CASSLGGYNSPLHF
TGTGCCAGCAGTCTGGGGGGCTATAATTCACCCCTCCACTTT
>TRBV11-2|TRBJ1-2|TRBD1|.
CASRDTGALGYTF
TGTGCCAGCAGGGATACAGGGGCCCTCGGCTACACCTTC
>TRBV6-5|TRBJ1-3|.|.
CASSYSRGGFGNTIYF
TGTGCCAGCAGTTACTCGAGGGGGGGGTTCGGAAACACCATATATTTT
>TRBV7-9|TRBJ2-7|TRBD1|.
CASTYGAGGSYEQYF
TGTGCCAGCACCTATGGGGCAGGGGGCTCCTACGAGCAGTACTTC